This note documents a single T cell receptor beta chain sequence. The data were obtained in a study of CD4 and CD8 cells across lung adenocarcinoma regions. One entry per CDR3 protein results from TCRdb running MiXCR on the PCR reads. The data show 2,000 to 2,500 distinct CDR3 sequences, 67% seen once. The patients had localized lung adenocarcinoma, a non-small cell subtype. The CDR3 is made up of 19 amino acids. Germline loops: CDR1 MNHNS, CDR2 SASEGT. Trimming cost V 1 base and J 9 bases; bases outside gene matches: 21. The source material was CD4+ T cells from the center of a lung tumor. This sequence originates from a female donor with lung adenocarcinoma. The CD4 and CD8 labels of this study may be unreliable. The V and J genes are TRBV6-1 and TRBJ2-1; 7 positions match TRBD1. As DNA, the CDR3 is TGTGCCAGCAGTGAAGGAGGGGGCTGGGGAACCCCCTATAAGGGTGAGCAGTTCTTC. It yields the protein CASSEGGGWGTPYKGEQFF.